This is a list of T cell receptor beta chains from one sample in a study of cytomegalovirus exposure and HLA in healthy donors. Profiling relied on immunoSEQ multiplex PCR, and the TCRdb table lists in-frame clones only, not all of them. This sample has some 140,000 clones, with 50% to 75% found just once. Sequencing input: PBMCs. The receptors derive from a woman between 40 and 55 years old in good health and CMV-seronegative. Both conserved end residues are part of each CDR3. Each record gives: V gene, J gene, clone size, D gene, CDR3 DNA, CDR3 protein. A D gene is named only where the DNA matches it firmly. Clone size, where shown, is once, few, many, or a class for clones that have expanded.

TRBV2	TRBJ1-1	-	-	TGTGCCAGCATTGGAGCCCCAGGAACTGAAGCTTTCTTT	CASIGAPGTEAFF
TRBV5-4	TRBJ2-7	few	-	TGTGCCAGCAGCCCAGGGGCAGGTCCCTACGAGCAGTACTTC	CASSPGAGPYEQYF
TRBV18	TRBJ2-3	few	-	TGTGCCAGCTCACCATCGCCAGGGATGACAGATACGCAGTATTTT	CASSPSPGMTDTQYF
TRBV6-5	TRBJ1-2	-	-	TGTGCCAGCAGTTACTTCAGCAGGGGAACTGGGGGTGGCTACACCTTC	CASSYFSRGTGGGYTF
TRBV19	TRBJ1-2	few	-	TGTGCCAGTAGTATCTTATCAAGCGACTATGGCTACACCTTC	CASSILSSDYGYTF
TRBV6-1	TRBJ1-1	-	-	TGTGCCAGCAGTGAGCTCCGACAGAGTATGAACACTGAAGCTTTCTTT	CASSELRQSMNTEAFF
TRBV7-6	TRBJ1-4	-	-	TGTGCCAGCAGCTTATCTGGCGGGGCAACTAATGAAAAACTGTTTTTT	CASSLSGGATNEKLFF
TRBV7-9	TRBJ2-1	few	-	TGTGCCAGCAGCTTGGCCGATGAGCAGTTCTTC	CASSLADEQFF
TRBV28	TRBJ1-1	-	TRBD1	TGTGCCAGCAGTATAAATACAGGGGGCAACACTGAAGCTTTCTTT	CASSINTGGNTEAFF
TRBV20-1	TRBJ1-5	few	-	TGCAGTGCTAGAGATACGGGAGTCCAGCATTTT	CSARDTGVQHF
TRBV6-4	TRBJ1-2	-	-	TGTGCCAGCAGTTCCCAGAGACTAGGTGGCTACACCTTC	CASSSQRLGGYTF
TRBV7-9	TRBJ2-1	few	-	TGTGCCAGCAGCTTAGGGGGCGATGAGCAGTTCTTC	CASSLGGDEQFF
TRBV7-2	TRBJ2-1	few	TRBD2	TGTGCCAGCAGCTTAGCAGGGAGGGTTACCGGTGAGCAGTTCTTC	CASSLAGRVTGEQFF
TRBV6-1	TRBJ1-4	-	TRBD1	TGTGCCAGCAGTGAAGCTGGACAGGGAGGTAATGAAAAACTGTTTTTT	CASSEAGQGGNEKLFF
TRBV6-1	TRBJ1-2	-	-	TGTGCCAGCAGTGACAGGGACTATGGCTACACCTTC	CASSDRDYGYTF
TRBV25-1	TRBJ1-6	-	-	TGTGCCAGCAGTGAATATATAGGGGTCCAATCACCCCTCCACTTT	CASSEYIGVQSPLHF
TRBV7-9	TRBJ2-7	-	TRBD2	TGTGCCAGCAGCTTTAGCGGGGGAAGCTCCTACGAGCAGTACTTC	CASSFSGGSSYEQYF
TRBV15	TRBJ1-2	-	-	TGTGCCACCAGCAGATCCCGTAGCGGCTACACCTTC	CATSRSRSGYTF
TRBV7-3	TRBJ2-7	-	TRBD1	TGTGCCAGCAGCTTGGACAGGGCCTACGAGCAGTACTTC	CASSLDRAYEQYF
TRBV5-1	TRBJ2-5	-	TRBD2	TGCGCCAGCAGCTTTCTAGCGGGGGATGGGACAGAGACCCAGTACTTC	CASSFLAGDGTETQYF